This TCR beta chain is from a study of blood T cell repertoires in COVID-19. The protocol was immunoSEQ multiplex PCR, while the TCRdb copy is restricted to in-frame clones and leaves out a portion. The sample gives some 400,000 clones, approximately 89% of which show up once; about 1.5% is in the top ten. Germline CDR1 reads SGHTA; CDR2 reads FQGTGA. The CDR3 sequence is 15 residues long. J gave up 5 bases and V 3 bases, and 7 bases lay outside the gene matches. The chain joins TRBV7-3 to TRBJ2-5; 9 nucleotides line up with TRBD1. The TCR comes from a man aged 30-40 years who had recovered from COVID-19. The sample was PBMCs or T cells enriched from blood (not recorded which). In DNA form, the CDR3 reads TGTGCCAGCAGCTTGGGCGGGACAGGGAGGGAGACCCAGTACTTC. Protein: CASSLGGTGRETQYF.